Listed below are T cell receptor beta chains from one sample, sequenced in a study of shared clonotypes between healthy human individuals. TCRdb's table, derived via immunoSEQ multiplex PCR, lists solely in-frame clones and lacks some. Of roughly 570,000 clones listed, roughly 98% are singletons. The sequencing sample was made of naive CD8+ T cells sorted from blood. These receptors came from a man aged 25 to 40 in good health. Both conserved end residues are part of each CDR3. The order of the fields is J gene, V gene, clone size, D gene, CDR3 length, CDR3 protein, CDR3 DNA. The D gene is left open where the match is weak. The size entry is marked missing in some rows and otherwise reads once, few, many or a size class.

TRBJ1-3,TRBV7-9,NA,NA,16,CASSLVRSLAGNTIYF,TGTGCCAGCAGCTTAGTAAGGAGTTTAGCTGGAAACACCATATATTTT
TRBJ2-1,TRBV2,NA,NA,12,CASKGDYNEQFF,TGTGCCAGCAAGGGGGACTACAATGAGCAGTTCTTC
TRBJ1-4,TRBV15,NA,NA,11,CATRQGSVLFF,TGTGCCACCAGACAGGGCTCGGTTCTGTTTTTT
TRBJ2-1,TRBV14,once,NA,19,CASSLGADSGLSSYNEQFF,TGTGCCAGCAGCCTTGGGGCTGACAGCGGCTTAAGCTCCTACAATGAGCAGTTCTTC
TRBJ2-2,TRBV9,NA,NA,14,CASSLYMNTGELFF,TGTGCCAGCAGCTTATATATGAACACCGGGGAGCTGTTTTTT
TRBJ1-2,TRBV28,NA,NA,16,CASSPISGFFEYGYTF,TGTGCCAGCAGTCCAATCAGTGGGTTCTTTGAGTATGGCTACACCTTC
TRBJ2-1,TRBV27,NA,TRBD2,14,CASSYRLAGYEQFF,TGTGCCAGCAGTTACCGACTAGCGGGATATGAGCAGTTCTTC
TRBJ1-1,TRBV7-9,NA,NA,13,CASSLQPNTEAFF,TGTGCCAGCAGCTTACAGCCGAACACTGAAGCTTTCTTT
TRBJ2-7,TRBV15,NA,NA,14,CATSRDWESYEQYF,TGTGCCACCAGCAGAGATTGGGAGTCCTACGAGCAGTACTTC
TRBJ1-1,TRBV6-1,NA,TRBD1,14,CASTRGWDRTEAFF,TGTGCCAGCACCCGAGGTTGGGACAGAACTGAAGCTTTCTTT
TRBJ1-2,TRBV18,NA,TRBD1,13,CASSPPGGVFSTF,TGTGCCAGCTCACCCCCAGGGGGCGTCTTCTCCACCTTC
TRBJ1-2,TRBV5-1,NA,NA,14,CASSWSDPNYGYTF,TGCGCCAGCAGCTGGTCGGATCCTAACTATGGCTACACCTTC
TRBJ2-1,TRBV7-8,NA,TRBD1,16,CASSLGTGESYNEQFF,TGTGCCAGCAGCTTAGGGACAGGGGAGTCCTACAATGAGCAGTTCTTC
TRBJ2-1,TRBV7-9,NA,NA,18,CASSQIARTGLSYNEQFF,TGTGCCAGCAGTCAAATCGCGCGGACGGGATTGTCCTACAATGAGCAGTTCTTC
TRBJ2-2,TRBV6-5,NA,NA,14,CASSYSTYAGELFF,TGTGCCAGCAGTTACTCGACCTATGCCGGGGAGCTGTTTTTT
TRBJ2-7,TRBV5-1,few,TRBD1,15,CASSQDRGLPDEQYF,TGCGCCAGCAGCCAAGACAGGGGCCTGCCCGACGAGCAGTACTTC
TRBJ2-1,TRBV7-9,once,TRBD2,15,CASSLLSGVYNEQFF,TGTGCCAGCAGCCTGCTGAGCGGGGTTTACAATGAGCAGTTCTTC
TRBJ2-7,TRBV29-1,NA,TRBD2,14,CSVLIGGTPYEQYF,TGCAGCGTCCTAATCGGGGGGACCCCCTACGAGCAGTACTTC
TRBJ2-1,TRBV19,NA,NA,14,CASCLTIQGQEQFF,TGTGCCAGTTGCCTCACGATACAGGGCCAGGAGCAGTTCTTC
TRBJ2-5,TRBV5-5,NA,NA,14,CASISRANQETQYF,TGTGCCAGCATTAGCAGGGCGAATCAAGAGACCCAGTACTTC
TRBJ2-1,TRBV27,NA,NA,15,CASSLWSWRNNEQFF,TGTGCCAGCAGTTTATGGAGTTGGCGGAACAATGAGCAGTTCTTC
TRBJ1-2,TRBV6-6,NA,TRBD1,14,CASSLNSGGYGYTF,TGTGCCAGCAGTTTAAACTCAGGGGGATATGGCTACACCTTC
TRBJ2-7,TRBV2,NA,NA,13,CASTGEIAAEQYF,TGTGCATCGACAGGAGAAATCGCCGCCGAGCAGTACTTC
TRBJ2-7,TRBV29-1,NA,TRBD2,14,CSVVGKAGLYEQYF,TGCAGCGTTGTGGGCAAAGCGGGACTCTACGAGCAGTACTTC
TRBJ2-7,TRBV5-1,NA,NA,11,CASSSTYEQYF,TGCGCCAGCAGCTCTACCTACGAGCAGTACTTC
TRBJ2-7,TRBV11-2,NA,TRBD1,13,CASSYGQAFEQYF,TGTGCCAGCAGCTATGGACAGGCCTTCGAGCAGTACTTC
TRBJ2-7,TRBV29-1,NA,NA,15,CSVLLRAPHPYEQYF,TGCAGCGTTCTTCTCCGGGCCCCTCACCCATACGAGCAGTACTTC
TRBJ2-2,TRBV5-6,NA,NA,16,CASSYRQMTNTGELFF,TGTGCCAGCAGCTATCGTCAGATGACGAACACCGGGGAGCTGTTTTTT
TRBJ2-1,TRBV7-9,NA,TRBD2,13,CASSLGLAGGEFF,TGTGCCAGCAGCTTAGGACTAGCGGGAGGGGAGTTCTTC
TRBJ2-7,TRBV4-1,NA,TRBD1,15,CASSHGTGAAYEQYF,TGCGCCAGCAGCCATGGGACAGGGGCAGCCTACGAGCAGTACTTC
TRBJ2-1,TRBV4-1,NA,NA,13,CASSEAYGYQQFF,TGCGCCAGCAGCGAAGCCTACGGATACCAGCAGTTCTTC
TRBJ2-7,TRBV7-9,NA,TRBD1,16,CASSLQPGQGSYEQYF,TGTGCCAGCAGCCTCCAACCGGGACAGGGGTCCTACGAGCAGTACTTC
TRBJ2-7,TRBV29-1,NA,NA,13,CSVEGERPYEQYF,TGCAGCGTTGAGGGGGAGAGACCCTACGAGCAGTACTTC
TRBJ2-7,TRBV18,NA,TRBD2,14,CASSTTSGFNEQYF,TGTGCCAGCTCCACGACTAGCGGGTTCAACGAGCAGTACTTC
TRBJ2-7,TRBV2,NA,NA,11,CASKGGSEQYF,TGTGCCAGTAAGGGGGGTTCCGAGCAGTACTTC
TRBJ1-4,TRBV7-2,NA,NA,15,CASSLATALGEKLFF,TGTGCCAGCAGCTTAGCCACAGCGCTTGGCGAAAAACTGTTTTTT
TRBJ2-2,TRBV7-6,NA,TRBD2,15,CASSPLAGSTGELFF,TGTGCCAGCAGCCCACTAGCGGGAAGCACCGGGGAGCTGTTTTTT
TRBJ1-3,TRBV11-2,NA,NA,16,CASSRGFGVSGNTIYF,TGTGCCAGCAGTAGGGGGTTCGGAGTATCTGGAAACACCATATATTTT
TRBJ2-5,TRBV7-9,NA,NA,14,CASSLLDLQETQYF,TGTGCCAGCAGCTTATTAGACCTCCAAGAGACCCAGTACTTC
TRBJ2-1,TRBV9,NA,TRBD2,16,CASTPGGSSIRNEQFF,TGTGCCAGCACCCCCGGCGGGAGTAGTATAAGAAATGAGCAGTTCTTC
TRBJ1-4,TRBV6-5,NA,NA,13,CASTTGINEKLFF,TGTGCCAGCACCACAGGGATTAATGAAAAACTGTTTTTT
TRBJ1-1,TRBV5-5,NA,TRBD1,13,CASSPTGPSEAFF,TGTGCCAGCAGCCCGACAGGGCCAAGTGAAGCTTTCTTT
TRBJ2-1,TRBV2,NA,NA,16,CASSTGLGESYNEQFF,TGTGCCAGCAGTACAGGGTTAGGGGAGTCCTACAATGAGCAGTTCTTC
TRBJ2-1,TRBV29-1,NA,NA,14,CSVGRDGSNNEQFF,TGCAGCGTTGGAAGGGACGGGTCAAACAATGAGCAGTTCTTC
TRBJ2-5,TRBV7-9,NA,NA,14,CASSPYRAPETQYF,TGTGCCAGCAGCCCCTACAGGGCCCCAGAGACCCAGTACTTC
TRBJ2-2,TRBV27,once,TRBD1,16,CASSPRQGTNTGELFF,TGTGCCAGCAGTCCACGACAGGGCACTAACACCGGGGAGCTGTTTTTT
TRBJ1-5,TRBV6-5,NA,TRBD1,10,CASRPGQGVF,TGTGCCAGCAGGCCGGGACAGGGGGTTTTT
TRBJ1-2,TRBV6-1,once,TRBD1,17,CASSERVGQGVTYGYTF,TGTGCCAGCAGTGAAAGGGTCGGACAGGGGGTTACCTATGGCTACACCTTC
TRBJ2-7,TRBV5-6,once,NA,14,CASSLQGTSYEQYF,TGTGCCAGCAGCTTGCAGGGGACCTCCTACGAGCAGTACTTC
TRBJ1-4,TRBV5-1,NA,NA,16,CASSLAWQGANEKLFF,TGCGCCAGCAGCTTGGCCTGGCAGGGAGCTAATGAAAAACTGTTTTTT